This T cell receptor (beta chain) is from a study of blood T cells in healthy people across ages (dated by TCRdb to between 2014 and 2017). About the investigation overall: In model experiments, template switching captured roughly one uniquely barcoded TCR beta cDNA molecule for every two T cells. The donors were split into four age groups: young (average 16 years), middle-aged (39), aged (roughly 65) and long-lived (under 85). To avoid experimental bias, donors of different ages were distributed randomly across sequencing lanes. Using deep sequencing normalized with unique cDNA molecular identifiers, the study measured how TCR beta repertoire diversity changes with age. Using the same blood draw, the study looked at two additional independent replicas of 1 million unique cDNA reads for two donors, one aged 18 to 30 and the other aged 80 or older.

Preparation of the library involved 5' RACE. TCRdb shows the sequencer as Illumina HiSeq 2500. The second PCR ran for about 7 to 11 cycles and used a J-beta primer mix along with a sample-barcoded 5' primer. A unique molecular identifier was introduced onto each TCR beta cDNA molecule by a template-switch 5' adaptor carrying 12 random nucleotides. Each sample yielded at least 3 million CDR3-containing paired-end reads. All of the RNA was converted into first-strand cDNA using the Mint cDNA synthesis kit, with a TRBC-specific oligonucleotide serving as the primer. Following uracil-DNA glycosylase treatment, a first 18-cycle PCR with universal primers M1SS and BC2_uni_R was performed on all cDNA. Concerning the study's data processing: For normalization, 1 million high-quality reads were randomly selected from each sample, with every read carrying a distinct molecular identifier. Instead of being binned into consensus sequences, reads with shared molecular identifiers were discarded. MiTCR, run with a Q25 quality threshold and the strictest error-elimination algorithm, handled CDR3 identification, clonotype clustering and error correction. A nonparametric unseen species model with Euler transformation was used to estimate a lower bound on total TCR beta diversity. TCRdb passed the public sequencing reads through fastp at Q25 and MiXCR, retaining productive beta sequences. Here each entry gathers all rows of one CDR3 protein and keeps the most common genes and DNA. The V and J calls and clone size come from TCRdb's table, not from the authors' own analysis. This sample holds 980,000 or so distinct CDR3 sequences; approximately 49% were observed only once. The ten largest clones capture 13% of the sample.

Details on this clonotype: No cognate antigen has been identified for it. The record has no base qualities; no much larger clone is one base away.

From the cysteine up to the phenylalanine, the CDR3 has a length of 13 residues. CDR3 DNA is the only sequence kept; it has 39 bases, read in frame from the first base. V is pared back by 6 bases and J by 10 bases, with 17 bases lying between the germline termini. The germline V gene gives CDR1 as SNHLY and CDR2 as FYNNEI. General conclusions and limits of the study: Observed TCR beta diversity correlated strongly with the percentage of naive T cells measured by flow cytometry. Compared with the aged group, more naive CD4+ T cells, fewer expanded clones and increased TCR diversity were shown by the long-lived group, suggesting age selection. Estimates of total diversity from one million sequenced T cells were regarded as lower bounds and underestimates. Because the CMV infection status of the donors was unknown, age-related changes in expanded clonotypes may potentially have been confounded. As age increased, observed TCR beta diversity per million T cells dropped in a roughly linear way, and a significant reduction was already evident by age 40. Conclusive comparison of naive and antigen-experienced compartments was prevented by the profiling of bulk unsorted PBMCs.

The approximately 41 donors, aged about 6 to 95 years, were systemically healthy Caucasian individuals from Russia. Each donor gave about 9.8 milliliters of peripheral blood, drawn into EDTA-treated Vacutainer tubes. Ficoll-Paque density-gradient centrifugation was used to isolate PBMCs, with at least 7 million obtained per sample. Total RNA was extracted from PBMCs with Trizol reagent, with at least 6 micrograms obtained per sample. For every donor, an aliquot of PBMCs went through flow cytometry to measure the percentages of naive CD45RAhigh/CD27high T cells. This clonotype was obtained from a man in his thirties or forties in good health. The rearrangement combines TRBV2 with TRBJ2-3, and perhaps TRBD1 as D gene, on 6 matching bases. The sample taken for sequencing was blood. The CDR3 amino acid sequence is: CASSQNRADAQYF. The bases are TGTGCCAGCAGCCAGAACAGGGCAGACGCGCAGTATTTT.